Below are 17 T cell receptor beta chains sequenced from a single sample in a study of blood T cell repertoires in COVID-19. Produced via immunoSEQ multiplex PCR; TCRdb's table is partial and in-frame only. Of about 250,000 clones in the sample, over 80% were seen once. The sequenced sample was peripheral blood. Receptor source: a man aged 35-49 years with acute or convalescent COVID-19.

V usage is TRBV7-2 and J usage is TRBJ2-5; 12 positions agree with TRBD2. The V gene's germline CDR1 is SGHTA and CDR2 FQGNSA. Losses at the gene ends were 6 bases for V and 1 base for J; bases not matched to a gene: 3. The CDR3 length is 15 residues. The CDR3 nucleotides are TGTGCCAGCAGGGGGACTAGCGGGTCCCAAGAGACCCAGTACTTC. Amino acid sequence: CASRGTSGSQETQYF.

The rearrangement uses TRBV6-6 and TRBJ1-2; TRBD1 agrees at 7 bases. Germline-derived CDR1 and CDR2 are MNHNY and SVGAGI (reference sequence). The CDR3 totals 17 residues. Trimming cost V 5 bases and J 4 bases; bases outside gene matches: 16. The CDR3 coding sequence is TGTGCCAGCAGTCCCTGGCGGGGACAGCTGTCGGGCTATGGCTACACCTTC. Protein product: CASSPWRGQLSGYGYTF.

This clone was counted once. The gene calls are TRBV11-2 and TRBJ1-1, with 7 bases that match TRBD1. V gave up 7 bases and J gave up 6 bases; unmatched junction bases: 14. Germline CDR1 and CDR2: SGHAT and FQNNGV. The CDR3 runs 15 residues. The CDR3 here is CASTRTGHSGAEAFF. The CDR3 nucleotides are TGTGCCAGCACCCGGACAGGACATTCGGGGGCTGAAGCTTTCTTT. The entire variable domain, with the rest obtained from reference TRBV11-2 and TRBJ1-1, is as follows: EAGVAQSPRYKIIEKRQSVAFWCNPISGHATLYWYQQILGQGPKLLIQFQNNGVVDDSQLPKDRFSAERLKGVDSTLKIQPAKLEDSAVYLCASTRTGHSGAEAFFGQGTRLTVV.

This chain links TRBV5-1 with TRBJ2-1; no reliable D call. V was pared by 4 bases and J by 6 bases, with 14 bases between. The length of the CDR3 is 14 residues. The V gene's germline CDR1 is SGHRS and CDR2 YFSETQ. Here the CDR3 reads CASSAQAATNEQFF. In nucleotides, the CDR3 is TGCGCCAGCAGCGCCCAGGCTGCGACCAATGAGCAGTTCTTC.

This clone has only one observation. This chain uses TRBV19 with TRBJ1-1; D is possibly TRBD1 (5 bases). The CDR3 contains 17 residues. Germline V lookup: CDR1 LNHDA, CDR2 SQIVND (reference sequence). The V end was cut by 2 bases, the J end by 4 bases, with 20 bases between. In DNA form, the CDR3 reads TGTGCCAGTAGTATAAGGCCCCATGGGGCGCGTATCACTGAAGCTTTCTTT. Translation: CASSIRPHGARITEAFF.

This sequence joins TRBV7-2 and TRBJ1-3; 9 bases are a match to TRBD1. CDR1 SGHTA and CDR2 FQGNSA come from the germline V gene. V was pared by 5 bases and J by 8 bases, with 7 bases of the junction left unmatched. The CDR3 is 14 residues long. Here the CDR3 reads CASSPTGGGYTIYF. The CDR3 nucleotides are TGTGCCAGCAGCCCAACAGGGGGCGGTTACACCATATATTTT.

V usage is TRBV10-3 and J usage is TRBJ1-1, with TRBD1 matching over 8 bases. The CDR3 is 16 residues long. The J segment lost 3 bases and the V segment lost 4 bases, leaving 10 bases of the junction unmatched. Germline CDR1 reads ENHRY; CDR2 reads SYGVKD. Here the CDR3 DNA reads TGTGCCATCAGTGTGAACAGGGGGTTGACGGACACTGAAGCTTTCTTT. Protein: CAISVNRGLTDTEAFF.

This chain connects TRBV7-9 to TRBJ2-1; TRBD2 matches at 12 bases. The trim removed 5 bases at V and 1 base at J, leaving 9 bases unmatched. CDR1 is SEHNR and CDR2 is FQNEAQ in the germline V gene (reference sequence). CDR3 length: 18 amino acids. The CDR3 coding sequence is TGTGCCAGCAGCCAACTAGGGCTAGCGGGAGGGTCCTACAATGAGCAGTTCTTC. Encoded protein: CASSQLGLAGGSYNEQFF.

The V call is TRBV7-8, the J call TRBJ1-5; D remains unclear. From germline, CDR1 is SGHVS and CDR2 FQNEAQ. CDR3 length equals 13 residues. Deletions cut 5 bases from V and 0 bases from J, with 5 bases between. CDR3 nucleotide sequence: TGTGCCAGCAGCCCCTATAGCAATCAGCCCCAGCATTTT. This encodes CASSPYSNQPQHF. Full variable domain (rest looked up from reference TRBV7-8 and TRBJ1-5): GAGVSQSPRYKVAKRGQDVALRCDPISGHVSLFWYQQALGQGPEFLTYFQNEAQLDKSGLPSDRFFAERPEGSVSTLKIQRTQQEDSAVYLCASSPYSNQPQHFGDGTRLSIL.

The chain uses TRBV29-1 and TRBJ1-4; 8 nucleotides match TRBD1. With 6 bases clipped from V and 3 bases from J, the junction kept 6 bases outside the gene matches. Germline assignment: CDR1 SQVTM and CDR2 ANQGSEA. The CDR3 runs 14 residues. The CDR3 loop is CSVLGQGPNEKLFF. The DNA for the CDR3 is TGCAGCGTCCTTGGACAGGGACCTAATGAAAAACTGTTTTTT.

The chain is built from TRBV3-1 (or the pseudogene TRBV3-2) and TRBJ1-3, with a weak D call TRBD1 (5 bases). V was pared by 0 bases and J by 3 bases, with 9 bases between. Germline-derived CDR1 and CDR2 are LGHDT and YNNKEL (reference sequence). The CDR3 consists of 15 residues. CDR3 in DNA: TGTGCCAGCAGCCAAGATCGGGGACTTGGAAACACCATATATTTT. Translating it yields CASSQDRGLGNTIYF.

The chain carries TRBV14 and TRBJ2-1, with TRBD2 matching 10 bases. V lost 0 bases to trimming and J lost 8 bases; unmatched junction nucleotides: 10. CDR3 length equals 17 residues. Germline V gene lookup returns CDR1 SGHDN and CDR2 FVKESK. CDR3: CASSQELGTSVGHEQFF. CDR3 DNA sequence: TGTGCCAGCAGCCAAGAGTTGGGGACTAGCGTGGGACATGAGCAGTTCTTC.

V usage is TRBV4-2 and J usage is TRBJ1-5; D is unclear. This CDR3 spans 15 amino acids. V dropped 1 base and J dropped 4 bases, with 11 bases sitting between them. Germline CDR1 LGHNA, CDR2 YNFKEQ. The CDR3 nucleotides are TGTGCCAGCAGCCAAGCTGGGCAGCCAAATCAGCCCCAGCATTTT. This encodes CASSQAGQPNQPQHF.

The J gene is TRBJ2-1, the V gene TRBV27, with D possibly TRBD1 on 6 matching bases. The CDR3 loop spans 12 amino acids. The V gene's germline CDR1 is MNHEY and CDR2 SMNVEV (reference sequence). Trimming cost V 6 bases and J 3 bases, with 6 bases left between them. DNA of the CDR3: TGTGCCAGCAGGACAGGCTACAATGAGCAGTTCTTC. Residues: CASRTGYNEQFF.

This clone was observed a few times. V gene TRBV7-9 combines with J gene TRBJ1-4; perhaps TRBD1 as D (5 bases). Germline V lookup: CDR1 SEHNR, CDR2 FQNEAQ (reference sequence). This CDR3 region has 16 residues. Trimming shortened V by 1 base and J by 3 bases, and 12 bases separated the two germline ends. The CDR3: CASSLGGWGANEKLFF. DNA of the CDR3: TGTGCCAGCAGCTTAGGCGGTTGGGGGGCTAATGAAAAACTGTTTTTT.

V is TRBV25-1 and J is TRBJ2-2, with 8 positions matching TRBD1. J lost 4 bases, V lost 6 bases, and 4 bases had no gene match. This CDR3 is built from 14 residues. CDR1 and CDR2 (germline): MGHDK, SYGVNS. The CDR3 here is CASRRTGTTGELFF. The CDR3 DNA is TGTGCCAGCAGGCGGACAGGGACCACCGGGGAGCTGTTTTTT.

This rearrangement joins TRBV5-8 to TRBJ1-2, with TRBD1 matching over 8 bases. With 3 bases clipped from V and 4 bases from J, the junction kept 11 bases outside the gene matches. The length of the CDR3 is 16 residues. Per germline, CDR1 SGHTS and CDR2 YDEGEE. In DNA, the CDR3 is TGTGCCAGCAGCTCGACGACGGGACAGGTTTTCTATGGCTACACCTTC. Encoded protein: CASSSTTGQVFYGYTF.